The TCR beta chain described here comes from a study of blood T cell repertoires in COVID-19. V was pared by 4 bases and J by 10 bases, with 9 bases of the junction left unmatched. Per germline, CDR1 LNHDA and CDR2 SQIVND (reference sequence). The CDR3 consists of 16 residues. Authors' data handling: Amplifying reference gene primers gave estimates of nucleated cell counts. Assay used: immunoSEQ multiplex PCR; TCRdb lists only in-frame clones, some missing. Clone size and the V and J calls come from that table; the DNA yielded D and trimming. This table holds some 200,000 clones, over 75% found once. The chain is built from TRBV19 and TRBJ2-1, with 14 bases lining up with TRBD2. Sequencing was carried out using PBMCs or T cells enriched from blood (not recorded which). This TCR came from a man aged 35 to 55 who had recovered from COVID-19. Here the CDR3 reads CASSTMGTSGGPEQFF. The CDR3, as DNA: TGTGCCAGTAGTACGATGGGGACTAGCGGGGGACCGGAGCAGTTCTTC.